This TCR beta chain was observed in a study of T cell responses to AZD1222 COVID-19 vaccine. The overall study: Pooled in the analysis were second doses at about 4 or about 12 weeks.

Study-wide results and limits: AZD1222 recipients seropositive at baseline numbered only five to seven. When two AZD1222 doses had been given, Spike-specific TCR breadth and depth rose. Samples come after the peak T cell response, not at day 14.

Concerning this clone itself: Its antigen is not identified.

TCRdb's copy holds only in-frame clones and misses some; the assay was immunoSEQ multiplex PCR. The data contain 25,000 to 30,000 clones, around nine tenths of them singletons. The CDR3 covers 14 residues. This material consisted of peripheral blood, taken on day 0 of AZD1222 vaccination. This receptor was taken from an adult in good health. The chain recombines TRBV21-1 with TRBJ1-5; the table assigns TRBD1, which was not confirmed against the DNA. TRBV21-1 corresponds to a pseudogene. CDR3 sequence reads: CASSNRQVTQPQHF. CDR3 DNA sequence: TGTGCCAGCAGCAACCGACAGGTCACTCAGCCCCAGCATTTT.